This T cell receptor beta chain was identified in a study of blood T cell repertoires in COVID-19. In this sample, this clone turned up once. The V and J ends lost 6 bases and 2 bases, in that order; junction bases with no gene match: 6. The CDR3 loop spans 15 amino acids. Germline CDR1 reads SGHNT; CDR2 reads YENEEA. Using immunoSEQ multiplex PCR, the repertoire was profiled, and TCRdb retains in-frame clones only, with some absent. The sample yields about 220,000 clones, around four fifths seen once. The sequence derives from a woman aged 65 to 85 with COVID-19, enrolled during active disease. The specimen was peripheral blood. This chain links TRBV11-3 with TRBJ2-2, with 7 bases aligning to TRBD1. The CDR3 DNA follows: TGTGCCAGCAGTCGGACAGGAACTAACACCGGGGAGCTGTTTTTT. Its protein product is CASSRTGTNTGELFF.